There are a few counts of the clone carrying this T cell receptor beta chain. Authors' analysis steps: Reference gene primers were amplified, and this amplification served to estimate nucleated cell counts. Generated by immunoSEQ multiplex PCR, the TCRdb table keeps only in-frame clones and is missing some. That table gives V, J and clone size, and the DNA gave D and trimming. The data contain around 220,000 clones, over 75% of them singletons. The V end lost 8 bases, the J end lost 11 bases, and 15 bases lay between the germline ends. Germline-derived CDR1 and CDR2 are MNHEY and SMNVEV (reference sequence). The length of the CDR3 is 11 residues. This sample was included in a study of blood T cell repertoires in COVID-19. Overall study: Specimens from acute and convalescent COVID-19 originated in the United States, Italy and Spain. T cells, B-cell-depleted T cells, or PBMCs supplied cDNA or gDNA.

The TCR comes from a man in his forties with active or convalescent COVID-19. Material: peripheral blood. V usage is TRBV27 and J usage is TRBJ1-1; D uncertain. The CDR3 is CASYPRRRAFF. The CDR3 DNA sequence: TGTGCCAGCTACCCGAGGAGGAGGGCTTTCTTT.